Shown below are 15 T cell receptor beta chains from a single sample sequenced in a study of beta chain features in type 1 diabetes. Study conclusions and caveats: Within each of all four CD4+ subsets, Type 1 diabetes patients had TCRB CDR3s that were moderately but significantly shorter.

The sequenced template was cDNA made from the entire isolated RNA. This table comes from immunoSEQ multiplex PCR, and its TCRdb copy is limited to in-frame clones, with some not included. The table records about 340,000 clones, roughly 13% of them present only once. These receptors have no identified antigens. Sequencing was performed on naive CD4+ T cells from blood. Receptor source: a woman aged 18-29 years with type 1 diabetes.

This clone has a handful of counts. The CDR3 coding sequence is TGTGCCAGCTCACCCCTACAGGGGCGGGTTGGGACCGACGAGCAGTACTTC. Translated: CASSPLQGRVGTDEQYF. The chain is built from TRBV18 and TRBJ2-7, with TRBD1 matching over 7 bases. Unmatched junction bases numbered 16, after V lost 3 bases and J lost 5 bases. Germline CDR1 is KGHSH and CDR2 is LQKENI. The CDR3 is 17 residues long.

The table lists this clone with a few counts. Other DNA sequences in the same sample also yield this CDR3. The J gene is TRBJ1-1, the V gene TRBV18, with 11 bases aligning to TRBD1. Germline lookup yields CDR1 KGHSH and CDR2 LQKENI. V lost 2 bases, J lost 5 bases, and 1 base stayed unmatched. This CDR3 contains 14 residues. CDR3 in amino acids: CASSPGTGGTEAFF. CDR3 nucleotides: TGTGCCAGCTCACCAGGGACAGGGGGGACTGAAGCTTTCTTT.

The chain couples TRBV30 to TRBJ1-5; no reliable D call. CDR1 GTSNPN and CDR2 SVGIG come from the germline V gene (reference sequence). The CDR3 extends over 12 amino acids. The V end lost 1 base, the J end lost 4 bases, and 5 bases lay between the germline ends. CDR3 in DNA: TGTGCCTGGAGTGCCGTAAATCAGCCCCAGCATTTT. Its translation: CAWSAVNQPQHF.

This chain links TRBV15 with TRBJ1-4; 8 positions match TRBD1. From germline, CDR1 is LNHNV and CDR2 YYDKDF (reference sequence). CDR3 size: 16 residues. V shed 0 bases, J shed 8 bases, and the junction held 8 bases outside the gene matches. CDR3 coding DNA: TGTGCCACCAGCAGAGATTACGGACAGGGAGGGGAAAAACTGTTTTTT. Residues: CATSRDYGQGGEKLFF.

Only a few counts were recorded for this clone. The V and J genes are TRBV6-5 and TRBJ1-2, with TRBD1 identical over 10 bases. V was pared by 6 bases and J by 4 bases, with 5 bases of the junction left unmatched. The germline gives CDR1 MNHEY, CDR2 SVGAGI. This CDR3 spans 14 amino acids. In DNA, the CDR3 is TGTGCCAGCAGCCTCCGGGACAGGGGCTATGGCTACACCTTC. Translation: CASSLRDRGYGYTF.

There are a few counts of this clone. The chain carries TRBV28 and TRBJ2-7, with TRBD2 matching over 8 bases. Per germline, CDR1 MDHEN and CDR2 SYDVKM. V dropped 2 bases and J dropped 0; count of bases not matched to a gene: 0. The CDR3 is made up of 14 amino acids. The CDR3 DNA sequence: TGTGCCAGCAGTTTACTAGCGGGCTCCTACGAGCAGTACTTC. This sequence encodes CASSLLAGSYEQYF.

This clone was detected only a few times. The chain joins TRBV5-1 to TRBJ2-1; TRBD2 agrees at 7 bases. This CDR3 is built from 18 residues. Germline V gene sequence: CDR1 SGHRS, CDR2 YFSETQ. The junction had 9 bases not matched to a gene; V was cut back by 0 bases and J by 0 bases. The CDR3 region has the DNA TGCGCCAGCAGCTTGGCTGTGGGGACTAAAAGCTCCTACAATGAGCAGTTCTTC. This sequence encodes CASSLAVGTKSSYNEQFF.

The CDR3 DNA follows: TGTGCCAGCAGCTCAAGGGGGTCTAGCGGGAGGGCGGATGAGCAGTTCTTC. This codes for CASSSRGSSGRADEQFF. The chain has TRBV11-2 and TRBJ2-1, with TRBD2 matching 12 bases. The CDR3 sequence is 17 residues long. Trimming at V came to 4 bases and at J to 8 bases, leaving 12 bases not matched to a gene. Germline CDR1 reads SGHAT; CDR2 reads FQNNGV.

This clone has more than one count but fewer than ten. The chain recombines TRBV5-4 with TRBJ2-7; D possibly corresponds to TRBD2 (7 bases). The CDR3 consists of 16 residues. V lost 4 bases and J 0 bases, leaving 17 bases between the germline ends. Germline-derived CDR1 and CDR2 are SGHNT and YYREEE (reference sequence). The CDR3 DNA follows: TGTGCCAGCAGCGCGGGGGCGGCGTTGAGCTCCTACGAGCAGTACTTC. This encodes CASSAGAALSSYEQYF. Complete variable domain (other parts from reference TRBV5-4 and TRBJ2-7): ETGVTQSPTHLIKTRGQQVTLRCSSQSGHNTVSWYQQALGQGPQFIFQYYREEENGRGNFPPRFSGLQFPNYSSELNVNALELDDSALYLCASSAGAALSSYEQYFGPGTRLTVT.

This clone has just a few counts. The V and J genes are TRBV6-5 and TRBJ2-1, with D possibly being TRBD2 (6 bases). Germline V gene sequence: CDR1 MNHEY, CDR2 SVGAGI. The CDR3 is 14 residues long. Trimming shortened V by 6 bases and J by 6 bases, and 15 bases separated the two germline ends. Here the CDR3 reads CASSPPAGLNEQFF. The CDR3 DNA reads TGTGCCAGCAGCCCCCCCGCGGGGCTCAATGAGCAGTTCTTC.

This clone was detected only a few times. The chain links TRBV5-6 to TRBJ2-7; 8 nucleotides line up with TRBD1. Germline CDR1 SGHDT, CDR2 YYEEEE. With 3 bases clipped from V and 0 bases from J, the junction kept 5 bases outside the gene matches. The CDR3 is 15 residues long. CDR3 sequence (DNA): TGTGCCAGCAGCTGGCGGGACAGGACCTCCTACGAGCAGTACTTC. This encodes CASSWRDRTSYEQYF.

The gene calls are TRBV6-5 and TRBJ2-2; a weak D match, TRBD2 (6 bases). The CDR3 spans 15 residues. The germline gives CDR1 MNHEY, CDR2 SVGAGI. The ends were cut back, 6 bases at V and 2 bases at J, with 13 bases in the middle. The chain's CDR3 is CASSRRTTNTGELFF. CDR3 sequence (DNA): TGTGCCAGCAGCCGCCGGACTACCAACACCGGGGAGCTGTTTTTT.

The chain uses TRBV10-3 and TRBJ2-6, with 10 bases lining up with TRBD1. Germline loops: CDR1 ENHRY, CDR2 SYGVKD. This CDR3 has 17 amino acids. Germline trimming cut 6 bases from V and 0 bases from J; bases unmatched to any gene: 5. Here the CDR3 reads CAIRTGTGDSGANVLTF. As DNA, the CDR3 is TGTGCCATCAGAACCGGGACAGGGGACTCTGGGGCCAACGTCCTGACTTTC.

The chain recombines TRBV9 with TRBJ1-2; the match to TRBD1 covers 7 bases. This CDR3 has 13 amino acids. Germline CDR1 is SGDLS and CDR2 is YYNGEE. The trim removed 4 bases at V and 8 bases at J, leaving 8 bases unmatched. The CDR3 DNA follows: TGTGCCAGCAGCCCATCACAGGGGAGAGGCTACACCTTC. It codes for CASSPSQGRGYTF. The full variable domain, with the rest looked up from reference TRBV9 and TRBJ1-2, is DSGVTQTPKHLITATGQRVTLRCSPRSGDLSVYWYQQSLDQGLQFLIQYYNGEERAKGNILERFSAQQFPDLHSELNLSSLELGDSALYFCASSPSQGRGYTFGSGTRLTVV.

A few counts support this clone. J is TRBJ2-7 and V is TRBV11-2; 11 bases line up with TRBD2. V lost 4 bases, J lost 4 bases, and 6 bases stayed unmatched. The CDR3 has 15 residues. Germline V gene data show CDR1 as SGHAT and CDR2 as FQNNGV. Here the CDR3 DNA reads TGTGCCAGCAGCTCACTAGCGGGAGTCTTGTACGAGCAGTACTTC. Its protein product is CASSSLAGVLYEQYF.